The clone carrying this T cell receptor (beta chain) was observed a few times. Its specificity is not known. The CDR3 has 18 amino acids. The germline V and J ends were trimmed by 6 bases and 4 bases, with 27 bases remaining between them. The germline CDR1 and CDR2 sequences are MNHEY and SMNVEV (reference sequence). The source of the sample is a study of T cell repertoires in cytomegalovirus infection. The overall study: Recently identified HLA-C-restricted and well-studied HLA-B-restricted CMV epitopes were used. The study's findings and limits: Accumulated public TCR beta family frequency recognized individuals carrying CMV together with the relevant HLA. Within the response measured ex vivo, HLA-C-restricted CMV-specific TCR beta clonotypes were dominant.

In TCRdb, the reads were re-called with MiXCR into one record per CDR3 protein. The sample has hundreds of thousands of distinct CDR3 sequences, roughly 30% seen once. The genes are TRBV27 and TRBJ1-2; no definite D call. This TCR was sampled from a human donor in good health (CMV status not recorded). Some clones in this sample may be carry-over from other donors' samples. Material: cultured CD8+ T cells from PBMCs, obtained from culture after CMV antigen stimulation. CDR3 in DNA: TGTGCCAGCAGCCTGACATCACAAATTGTGGAGATCGGCTATGGCTACACCTTC. Its translation is CASSLTSQIVEIGYGYTF.